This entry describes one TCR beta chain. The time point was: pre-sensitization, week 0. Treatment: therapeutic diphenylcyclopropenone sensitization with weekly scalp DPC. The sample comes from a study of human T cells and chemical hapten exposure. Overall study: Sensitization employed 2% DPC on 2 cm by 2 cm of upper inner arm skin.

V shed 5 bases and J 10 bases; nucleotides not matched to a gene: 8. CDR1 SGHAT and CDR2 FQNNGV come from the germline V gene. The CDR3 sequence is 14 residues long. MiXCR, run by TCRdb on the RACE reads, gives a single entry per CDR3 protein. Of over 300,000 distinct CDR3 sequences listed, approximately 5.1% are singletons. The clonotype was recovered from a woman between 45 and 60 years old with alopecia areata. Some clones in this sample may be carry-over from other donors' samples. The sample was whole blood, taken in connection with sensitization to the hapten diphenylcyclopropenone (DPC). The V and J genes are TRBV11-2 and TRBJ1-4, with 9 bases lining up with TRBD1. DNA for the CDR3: TGTGCCAGCAGCCCTGGACAGGGGATCGGAAAACTGTTTTTT. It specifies CASSPGQGIGKLFF.